Listed below are T cell receptor beta chains from one sample, sequenced in a study of cytotoxic CD8 clonotypes in ibrutinib-treated CLL. Sequencing used immunoSEQ multiplex PCR; TCRdb keeps in-frame clones, though not all of them. This table holds 150,000 to 200,000 clones, over 75% found once. The sequencing here drew on PBMCs, taken at disease progression, from a patient treated with ibrutinib. The receptors were gathered from a human donor with chronic lymphocytic leukemia. The CDR3 runs from the conserved cysteine through the conserved F or W.

v_call	j_call	cdr3_aa
TRBV5-1	TRBJ2-7	CASSLGGQGAREQYF
TRBV7-2	TRBJ2-1	CASSHTGTGRYNEQFF
TRBV10-3	TRBJ2-1	CASGRVGRYNEQFF
TRBV6-1	TRBJ1-1	CASRGTGEMAEAFF
TRBV21-1	TRBJ2-5	CASSIPGSQETQYF
TRBV11-2	TRBJ2-5	CASSFGGRGGETQYF
TRBV7-9	TRBJ2-2	CASSLFGGTGELFF
TRBV5-1	TRBJ1-1	CASSLVVVNTEAFF
TRBV6-1	TRBJ1-2	CASSEGDRNYGYTF
TRBV19	TRBJ2-1	CASRELAGNNEQFF
TRBV9	TRBJ2-7	CASSTQGRAYEQYF
TRBV28	TRBJ2-1	CASSLLGFDYNEQFF
TRBV7-9	TRBJ1-3	CASSLQGSGNTIYF
TRBV6-5	TRBJ2-7	CASSYRNDEQYF